This T cell receptor (beta chain) came from a study of shared clonotypes between healthy human individuals. Study-wide results and limits: A generally larger estimated richness was seen in naive subsets than in memory subsets. Of the naive CD4 clonotypes, around 5.2% were shared across a few donors. Clonotype sharing among donors, it was expected, would be affected by sequencing depth.

On this clone itself: The antigen remains unidentified.

Assay: immunoSEQ multiplex PCR; the TCRdb copy retains only in-frame clones and omits some. The data show around 1,900,000 clones, over 85% seen once. CD8 cells regarded as naive lacked CD45RO, were positively chosen for CCR7, and omitted terminally differentiated effector memory CD45RA+ cells. Free of recent acute infections or vaccinations, the donors were healthy HIV-negative adults. The sequence derives from a man aged 18-30 years in good health. Some clones in this sample may be carry-over from other donors' samples. Sequencing was performed on naive CD8+ T cells from PBMCs.

As DNA, the CDR3 is TGTGCCAGCAGTCGGAGTAACAATGAGCAGTTCTTC. This encodes CASSRSNNEQFF. The chain uses TRBV7-2 and TRBJ2-1; D is uncertain. The CDR3 consists of 12 residues. The ends were cut back, 6 bases at V and 5 bases at J, with 8 bases in the middle. Germline CDR1 and CDR2: SGHTA and FQGNSA.